Listed here is a single T cell receptor (beta chain). V shed 6 bases and J 1 base; nucleotides not matched to a gene: 3. CDR1 is SGHTA and CDR2 is FQGNSA in the germline V gene. This CDR3 spans 15 amino acids. Healthy donors of bone marrow made up the group. This entry is derived from a study of cytomegalovirus exposure and HLA in healthy donors. The PCR used 60 Vbeta and 13 Jbeta primers. The assay was immunoSEQ multiplex PCR, and TCRdb's table has in-frame clones only and misses some. The table shows approximately 140,000 clones, with about 76% occurring only once. The receptor's source is a man younger than 35 in good health and CMV-seronegative. The chain employs TRBV7-2 and TRBJ2-6; TRBD2 agrees at 7 bases. The source material was PBMCs. In nucleotides, the CDR3 is TGTGCCAGCAGATGGGGGGGGTCTGGGGCCAACGTCCTGACTTTC. It codes for CASRWGGSGANVLTF. Using reference TRBV7-2 and TRBJ2-6 for the parts outside the CDR3, the full variable domain is GAGVSQSPSNKVTEKGKDVELRCDPISGHTALYWYRQSLGQGLEFLIYFQGNSAPDKSGLPSDRFSAERTGGSVSTLTIQRTQQEDSAVYLCASRWGGSGANVLTFGAGSRLTVL.